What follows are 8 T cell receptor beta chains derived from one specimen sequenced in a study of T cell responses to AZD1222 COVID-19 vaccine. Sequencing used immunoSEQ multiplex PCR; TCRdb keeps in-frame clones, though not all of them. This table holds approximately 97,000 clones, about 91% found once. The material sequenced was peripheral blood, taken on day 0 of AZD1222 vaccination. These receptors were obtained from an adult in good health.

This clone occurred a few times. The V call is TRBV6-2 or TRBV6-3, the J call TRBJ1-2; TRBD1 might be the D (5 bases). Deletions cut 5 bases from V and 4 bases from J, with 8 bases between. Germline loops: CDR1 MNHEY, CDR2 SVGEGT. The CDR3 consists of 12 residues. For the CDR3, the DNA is TGTGCCAGCAGTCAAGGGACCTATGGCTACACCTTC. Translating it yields CASSQGTYGYTF.

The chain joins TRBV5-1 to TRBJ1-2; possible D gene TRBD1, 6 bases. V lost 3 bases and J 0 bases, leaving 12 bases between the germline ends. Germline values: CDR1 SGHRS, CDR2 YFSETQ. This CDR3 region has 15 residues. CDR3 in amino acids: CASSSPDSPNYGYTF. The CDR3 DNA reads TGCGCCAGCAGCTCCCCGGACAGCCCTAACTATGGCTACACCTTC.

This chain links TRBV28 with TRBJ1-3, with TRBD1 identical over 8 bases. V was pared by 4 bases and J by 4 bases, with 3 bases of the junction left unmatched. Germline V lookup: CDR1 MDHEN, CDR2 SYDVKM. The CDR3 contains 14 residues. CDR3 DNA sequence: TGTGCCAGCAGTTGGACAGGGTCCGGAAACACCATATATTTT. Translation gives CASSWTGSGNTIYF.

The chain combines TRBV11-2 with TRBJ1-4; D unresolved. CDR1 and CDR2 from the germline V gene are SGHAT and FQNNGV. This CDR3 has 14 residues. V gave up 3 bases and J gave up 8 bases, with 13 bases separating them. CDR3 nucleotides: TGTGCCAGCAGCTTGGGGAGGGTTGGGGAAAAACTGTTTTTT. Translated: CASSLGRVGEKLFF.

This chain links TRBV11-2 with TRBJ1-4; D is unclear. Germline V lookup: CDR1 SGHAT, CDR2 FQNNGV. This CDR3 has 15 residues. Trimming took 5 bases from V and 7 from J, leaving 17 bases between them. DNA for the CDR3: TGTGCCAGCAGCCCGCGACCGCTTAAAGGTGAAAAACTGTTTTTT. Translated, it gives CASSPRPLKGEKLFF.

This chain's CDR3 is CASSRQTEDYEQYF. The CDR3 DNA follows: TGCGCCAGCAGCCGCCAGACCGAAGACTACGAGCAGTACTTC. This chain joins TRBV4-3 and TRBJ2-7, with unresolved D. This CDR3 is built from 14 residues. Germline loops: CDR1 LGHNA, CDR2 YSLEER. V was cut by 4 bases and J by 3 bases, with 13 bases left in between.

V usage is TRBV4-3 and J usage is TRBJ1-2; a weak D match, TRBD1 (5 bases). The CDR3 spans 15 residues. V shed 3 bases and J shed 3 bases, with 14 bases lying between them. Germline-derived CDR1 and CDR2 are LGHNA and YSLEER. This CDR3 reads CASSQATRDDYGYTF. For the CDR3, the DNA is TGCGCCAGCAGCCAGGCAACCCGGGACGACTATGGCTACACCTTC.

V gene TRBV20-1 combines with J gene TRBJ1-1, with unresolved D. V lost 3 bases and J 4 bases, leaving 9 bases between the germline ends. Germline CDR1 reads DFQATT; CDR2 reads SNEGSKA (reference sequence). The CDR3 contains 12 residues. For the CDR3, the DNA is TGCAGTGCTAGTCGGTTATCCACTGAAGCTTTCTTT. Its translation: CSASRLSTEAFF.